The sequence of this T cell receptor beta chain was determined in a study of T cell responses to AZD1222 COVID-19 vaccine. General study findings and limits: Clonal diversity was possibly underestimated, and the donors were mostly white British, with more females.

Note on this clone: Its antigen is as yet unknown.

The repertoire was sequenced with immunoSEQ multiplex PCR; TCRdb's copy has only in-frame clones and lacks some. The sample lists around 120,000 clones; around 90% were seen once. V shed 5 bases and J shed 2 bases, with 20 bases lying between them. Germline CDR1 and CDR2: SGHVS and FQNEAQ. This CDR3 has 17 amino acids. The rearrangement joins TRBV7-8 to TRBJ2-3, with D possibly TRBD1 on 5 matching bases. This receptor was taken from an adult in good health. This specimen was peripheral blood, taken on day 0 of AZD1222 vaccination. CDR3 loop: CASSRLQGTYPTDTQYF. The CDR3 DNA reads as TGTGCCAGCAGCCGGCTCCAGGGCACCTACCCCACAGATACGCAGTATTTT.